A selection of T cell receptor beta chains follows, all from one sample in a study of T cell responses to AZD1222 COVID-19 vaccine. Some clones are missing from TCRdb's copy, which holds only in-frame ones; the method was immunoSEQ multiplex PCR. The data show some 150,000 clones, approximately 94% seen once. Source: peripheral blood, taken on day 0 of AZD1222 vaccination. The source is an adult in good health. Both conserved end residues are trimmed from each CDR3. Rows may omit the clone size; those that give it use once, few, many or a size class.

>TRBJ1-2|NA|TRBV5-4
ASSLVTASYGYT
>TRBJ2-7|NA|TRBV27
ASSLQGLSSYEQY
>TRBJ1-1|NA|TRBV6-4
ASRDTLRGTEAF
>TRBJ2-5|NA|TRBV7-9
ASSLPVRGRGETQY
>TRBJ2-1|once|TRBV7-2
ASSLFLGGSSYNEQF
>TRBJ2-1|NA|TRBV3-1/TRBV3-2
ASSREGIVNEQF
>TRBJ2-2|NA|TRBV27
ASSFEGAGELF
>TRBJ1-2|NA|TRBV5-4
ASRRPGQGRSGYT
>TRBJ2-1|NA|TRBV9
ASSSQGREQF
>TRBJ1-4|NA|TRBV9
ASSVVGEINEKLF
>TRBJ2-5|NA|TRBV7-2
ASSLELGRSLRETQY
>TRBJ2-7|NA|TRBV4-2
ASSNRRDVTYEQY
>TRBJ2-7|NA|TRBV6-4
ASRGVAWAENYYEQY
>TRBJ2-5|NA|TRBV11-3
ASSLWTGVGETQY
>TRBJ1-5|NA|TRBV2
ASSRNTGYNQPQH
>TRBJ1-2|once|TRBV9
ASSVAGSPGDGYT
>TRBJ1-1|NA|TRBV6-5
ASLKQENREAF
>TRBJ1-1|NA|TRBV30
AWSVVRNTEAF
>TRBJ1-2|NA|TRBV28
ASSLFVFGQGVGYT
>TRBJ1-5|NA|TRBV4-1
ASSLGLPVSNQPQH
>TRBJ2-3|NA|TRBV3-1/TRBV3-2
ASSQRAGLTDTQY
>TRBJ1-2|NA|TRBV19
ASSSRDRNYGYT